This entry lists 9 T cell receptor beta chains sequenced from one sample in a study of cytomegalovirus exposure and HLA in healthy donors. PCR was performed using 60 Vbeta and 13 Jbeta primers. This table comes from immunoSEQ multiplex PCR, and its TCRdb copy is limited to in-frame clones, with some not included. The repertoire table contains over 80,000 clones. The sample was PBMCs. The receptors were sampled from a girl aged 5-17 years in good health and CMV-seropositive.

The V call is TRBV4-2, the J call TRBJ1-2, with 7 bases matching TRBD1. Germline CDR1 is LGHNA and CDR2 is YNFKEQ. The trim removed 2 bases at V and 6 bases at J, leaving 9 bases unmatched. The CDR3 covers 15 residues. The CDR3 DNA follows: TGTGCCAGCAGCCAACGACAGGGTGGTGTTAATGGCTACACCTTC. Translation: CASSQRQGGVNGYTF.

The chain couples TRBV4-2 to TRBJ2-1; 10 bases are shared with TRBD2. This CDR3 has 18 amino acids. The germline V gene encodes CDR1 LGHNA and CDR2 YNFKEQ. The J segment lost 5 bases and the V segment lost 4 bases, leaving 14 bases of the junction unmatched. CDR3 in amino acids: CASSPLRASGGDDNEQFF. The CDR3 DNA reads TGTGCCAGCAGCCCCCTTAGGGCTAGCGGGGGCGACGACAATGAGCAGTTCTTC.

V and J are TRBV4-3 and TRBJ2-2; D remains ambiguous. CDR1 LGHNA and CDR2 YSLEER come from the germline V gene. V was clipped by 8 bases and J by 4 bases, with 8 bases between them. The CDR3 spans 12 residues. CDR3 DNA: TGCGCCAGCGAGTCTAGCACCGGGGAGCTGTTTTTT. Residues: CASESSTGELFF.

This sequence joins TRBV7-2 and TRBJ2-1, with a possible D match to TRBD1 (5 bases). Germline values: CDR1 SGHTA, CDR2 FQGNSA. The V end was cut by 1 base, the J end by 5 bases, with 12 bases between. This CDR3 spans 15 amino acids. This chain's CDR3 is CASSLVQGWNNEQFF. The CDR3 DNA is TGTGCCAGCAGCTTAGTGCAGGGATGGAACAATGAGCAGTTCTTC.

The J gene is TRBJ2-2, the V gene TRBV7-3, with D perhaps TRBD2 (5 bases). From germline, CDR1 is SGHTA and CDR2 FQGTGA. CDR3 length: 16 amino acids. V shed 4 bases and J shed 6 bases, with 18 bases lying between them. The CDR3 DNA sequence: TGTGCCAGCAGCTCCCTGGGGAGCTCACTGTCCGGGGAGCTGTTTTTT. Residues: CASSSLGSSLSGELFF.

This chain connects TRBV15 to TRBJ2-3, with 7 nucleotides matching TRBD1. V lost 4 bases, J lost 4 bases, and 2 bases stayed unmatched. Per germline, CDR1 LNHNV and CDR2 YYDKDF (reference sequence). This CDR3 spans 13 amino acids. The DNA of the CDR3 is TGTGCCACCAGCACCAGGGGGTCAGATACGCAGTATTTT. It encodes CATSTRGSDTQYF.

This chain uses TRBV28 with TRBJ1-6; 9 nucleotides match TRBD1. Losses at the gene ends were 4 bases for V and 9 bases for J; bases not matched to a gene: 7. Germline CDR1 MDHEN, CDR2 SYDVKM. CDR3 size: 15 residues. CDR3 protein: CASSSPGTGISPLHF. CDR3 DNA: TGTGCCAGCAGTTCCCCGGGGACAGGGATTTCACCCCTCCACTTT.

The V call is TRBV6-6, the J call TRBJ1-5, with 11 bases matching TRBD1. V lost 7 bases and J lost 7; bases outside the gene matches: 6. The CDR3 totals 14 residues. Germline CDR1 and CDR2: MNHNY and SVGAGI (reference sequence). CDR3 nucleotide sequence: TGTGCCAGCATATCTGGACAGGGGGCCCAGCCCCAGCATTTT. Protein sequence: CASISGQGAQPQHF.

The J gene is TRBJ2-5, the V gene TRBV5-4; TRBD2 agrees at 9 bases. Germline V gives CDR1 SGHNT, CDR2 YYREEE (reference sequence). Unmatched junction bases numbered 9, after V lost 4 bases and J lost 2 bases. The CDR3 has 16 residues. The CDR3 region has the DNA TGTGCCAGCAGCACTTCGGGACTAGCATATCAAGAGACCCAGTACTTC. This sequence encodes CASSTSGLAYQETQYF.